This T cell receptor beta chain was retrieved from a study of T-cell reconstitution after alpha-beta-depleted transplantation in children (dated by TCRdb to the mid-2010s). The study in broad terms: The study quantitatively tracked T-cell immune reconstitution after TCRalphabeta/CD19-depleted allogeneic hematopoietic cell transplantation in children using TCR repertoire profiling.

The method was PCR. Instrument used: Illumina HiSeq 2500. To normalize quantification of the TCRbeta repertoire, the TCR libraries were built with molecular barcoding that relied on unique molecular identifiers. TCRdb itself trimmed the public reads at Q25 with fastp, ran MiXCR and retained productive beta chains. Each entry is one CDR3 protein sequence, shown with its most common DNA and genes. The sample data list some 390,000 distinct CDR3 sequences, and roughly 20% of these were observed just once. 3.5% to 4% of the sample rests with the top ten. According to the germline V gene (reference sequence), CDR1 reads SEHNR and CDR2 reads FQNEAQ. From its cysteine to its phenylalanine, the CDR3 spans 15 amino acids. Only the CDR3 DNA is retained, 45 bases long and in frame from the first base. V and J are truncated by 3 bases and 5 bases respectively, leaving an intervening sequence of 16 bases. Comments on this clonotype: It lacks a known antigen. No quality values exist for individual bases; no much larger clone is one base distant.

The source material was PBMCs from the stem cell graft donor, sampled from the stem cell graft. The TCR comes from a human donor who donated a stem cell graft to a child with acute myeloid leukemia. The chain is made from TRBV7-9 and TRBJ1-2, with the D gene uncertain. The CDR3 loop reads CASSFGGMNIYGYTF. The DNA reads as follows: TGTGCCAGCAGCTTTGGTGGCATGAATATTTATGGCTACACCTTC.